Described below is a single T cell receptor beta chain sequence and its context. Its antigen is not known. Alopecia areata patients had lesional scalp punch biopsies and peripheral blood taken from them. Following extraction, RNA underwent reverse transcription to cDNA, which served as the sequencing template. Libraries were prepared by immunoSEQ multiplex PCR; TCRdb keeps only in-frame clonotypes and omits some of them. Among under 250,000 clones listed, about 60% were seen once. The germline CDR1 and CDR2 sequences are MNHEY and SVGAGI. There are 15 residues in the CDR3. V trimming: 5 bases; J trimming: 2 bases; junction bases outside the gene matches: 6. The sample originates from a study of CD8+ T cells in alopecia areata. The wider study: Administration of oral tofacitinib to treated patients was at 5 to 10 mg twice daily. Tofacitinib continued for 6 to 18 months and was then withheld for 6 months.

Findings of the study overall: Although TCR sharing was seen in mice, sharing across patients was less clear, possibly for HLA-related reasons.

The sequencing here drew on CD4+ T cells sorted from blood, taken at week 0. The source of this sequence is a human donor with alopecia areata. The chain joins TRBV6-5 to TRBJ2-7; TRBD2 agrees at 10 bases. CDR3 residues: CASSPASGGTYEQYF. CDR3 DNA: TGTGCCAGCAGTCCGGCTAGCGGGGGCACCTACGAGCAGTACTTC.